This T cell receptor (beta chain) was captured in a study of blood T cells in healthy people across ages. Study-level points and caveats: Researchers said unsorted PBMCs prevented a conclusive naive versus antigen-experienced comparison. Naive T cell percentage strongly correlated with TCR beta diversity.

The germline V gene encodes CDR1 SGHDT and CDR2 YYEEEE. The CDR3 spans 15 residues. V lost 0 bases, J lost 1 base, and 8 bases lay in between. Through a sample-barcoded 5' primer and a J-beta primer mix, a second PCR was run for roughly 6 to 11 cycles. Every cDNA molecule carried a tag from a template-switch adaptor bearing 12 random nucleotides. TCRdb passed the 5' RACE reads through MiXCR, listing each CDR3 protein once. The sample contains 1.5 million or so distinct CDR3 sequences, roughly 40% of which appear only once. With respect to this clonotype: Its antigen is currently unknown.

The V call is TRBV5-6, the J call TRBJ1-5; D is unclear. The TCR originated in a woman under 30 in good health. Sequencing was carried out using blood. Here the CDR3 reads CASSLGRISNQPQHF. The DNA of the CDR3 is TGTGCCAGCAGCTTGGGGCGGATAAGCAATCAGCCCCAGCATTTT.